This TCR beta chain is drawn from a study of shared clonotypes between healthy human individuals. The assay was immunoSEQ multiplex PCR, and TCRdb's table has in-frame clones only and misses some. The sample yields a few million clones, around 95% seen once. There are 18 residues in the CDR3. With V trimmed by 0 bases and J by 0 bases, 7 bases remained unmatched. The germline gives CDR1 SGHTS, CDR2 YDEGEE. The sequenced sample was naive CD4+ T cells sorted from blood. The subset here: CD45RA+ positively selected. J is TRBJ2-7 and V is TRBV5-8; 12 nucleotides align to TRBD2. This sequence originates from a young man in good health. This CDR3 is CASSLAVLAGGYSYEQYF. CDR3 sequence (DNA): TGTGCCAGCAGCTTGGCGGTTCTAGCGGGAGGGTACTCCTACGAGCAGTACTTC.